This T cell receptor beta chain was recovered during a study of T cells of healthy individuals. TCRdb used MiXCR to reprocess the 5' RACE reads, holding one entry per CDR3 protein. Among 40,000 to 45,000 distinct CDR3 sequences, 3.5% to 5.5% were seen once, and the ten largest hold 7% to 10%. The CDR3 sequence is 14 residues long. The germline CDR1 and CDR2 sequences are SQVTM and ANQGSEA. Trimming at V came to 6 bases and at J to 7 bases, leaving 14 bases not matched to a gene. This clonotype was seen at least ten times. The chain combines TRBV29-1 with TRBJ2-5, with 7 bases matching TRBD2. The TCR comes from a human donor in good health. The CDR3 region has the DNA TGCAGCGTAGACCGCGGGACGGGGGGAGGGACCCAGTACTTC. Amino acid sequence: CSVDRGTGGGTQYF.